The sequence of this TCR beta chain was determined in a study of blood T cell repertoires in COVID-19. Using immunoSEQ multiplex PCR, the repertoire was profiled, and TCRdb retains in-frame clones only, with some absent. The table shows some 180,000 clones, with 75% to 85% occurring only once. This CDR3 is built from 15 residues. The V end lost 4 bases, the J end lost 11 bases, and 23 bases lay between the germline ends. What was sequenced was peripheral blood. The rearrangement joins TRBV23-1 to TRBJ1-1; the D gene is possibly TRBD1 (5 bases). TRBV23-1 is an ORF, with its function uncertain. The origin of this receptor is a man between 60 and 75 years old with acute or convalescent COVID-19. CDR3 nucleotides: TGCGCCAGCAGTCTCCCCCCAGGGTGCCGGGAGAGGGCTTTCTTT. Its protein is CASSLPPGCRERAFF.